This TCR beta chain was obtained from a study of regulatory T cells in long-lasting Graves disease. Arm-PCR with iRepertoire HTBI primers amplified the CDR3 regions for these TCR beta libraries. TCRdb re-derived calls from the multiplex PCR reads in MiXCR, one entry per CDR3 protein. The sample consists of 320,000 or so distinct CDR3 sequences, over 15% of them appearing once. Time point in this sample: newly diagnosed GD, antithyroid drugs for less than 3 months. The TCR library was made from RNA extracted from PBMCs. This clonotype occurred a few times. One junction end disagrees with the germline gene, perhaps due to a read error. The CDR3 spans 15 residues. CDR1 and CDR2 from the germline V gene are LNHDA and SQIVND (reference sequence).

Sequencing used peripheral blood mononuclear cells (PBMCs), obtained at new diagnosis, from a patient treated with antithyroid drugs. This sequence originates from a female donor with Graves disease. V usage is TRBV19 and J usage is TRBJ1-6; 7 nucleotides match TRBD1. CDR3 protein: CASSIDGTANSLLHF. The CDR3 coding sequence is TGTGCCAGTAGTATAGACGGGACAGCCAATTCACTCCTCCACTTT.